One and the same sample provided the 3 T cell receptor beta chains below, sequenced in a study of control samples from healthy donors and cancer patients. Using immunoSEQ multiplex PCR, the repertoire was profiled, and TCRdb retains in-frame clones only, with some absent. The table lists roughly 100,000 clones, 88% of them singletons. The specimen was blood. Receptors originate from a man younger than 45 in good health.

The V and J genes are TRBV30 and TRBJ1-1; D is unclear. Trimming stripped 7 bases from V and 7 bases from J, with 22 bases between. The CDR3 loop spans 14 amino acids. CDR1 and CDR2 from the germline V gene are GTSNPN and SVGIG (reference sequence). For the CDR3, the DNA is TGTGCCTTAAAAGGTCCGAATAGACTGAGTGAAGCTTTCTTT. Translation gives CALKGPNRLSEAFF.

The chain has TRBV30 and TRBJ1-1; the match to TRBD1 covers 7 bases. The length of the CDR3 is 11 residues. Germline CDR1 reads GTSNPN; CDR2 reads SVGIG (reference sequence). Unmatched junction bases numbered 6, after V lost 3 bases and J lost 11 bases. This CDR3 reads CAWRTGTSAFF. CDR3 DNA sequence: TGTGCCTGGAGGACAGGGACGTCTGCTTTCTTT. The variable domain in full, with the rest retrieved from reference TRBV30 and TRBJ1-1, is SQTIHQWPATLVQPVGSPLSLECTVEGTSNPNLYWYRQAAGRGLQLLFYSVGIGQISSEVPQNLSASRPQDRQFILSSKKLLLSDSGFYLCAWRTGTSAFFGQGTRLTVV.

The chain links TRBV6-1 to TRBJ1-6; TRBD1 matches 8 bases. In germline, CDR1 is MNHNS, CDR2 SASEGT. Unmatched junction bases numbered 10, after V lost 2 bases and J lost 10 bases. This CDR3 contains 16 residues. The CDR3 DNA reads as TGTGCCAGCAGTGAAAGAAGGGACAGGACCCGGTCACCCCTCCACTTT. Its protein product is CASSERRDRTRSPLHF.